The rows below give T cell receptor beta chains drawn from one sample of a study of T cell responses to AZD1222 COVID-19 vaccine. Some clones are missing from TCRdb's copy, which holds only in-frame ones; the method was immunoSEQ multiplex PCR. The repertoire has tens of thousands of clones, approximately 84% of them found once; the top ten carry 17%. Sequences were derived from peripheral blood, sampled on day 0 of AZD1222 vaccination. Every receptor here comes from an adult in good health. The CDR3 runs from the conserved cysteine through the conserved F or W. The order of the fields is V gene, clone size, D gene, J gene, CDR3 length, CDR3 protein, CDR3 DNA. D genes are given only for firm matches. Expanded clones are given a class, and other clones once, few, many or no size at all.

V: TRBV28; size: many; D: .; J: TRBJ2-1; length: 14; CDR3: CASSLSATLGEQFF; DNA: TGTGCCAGCAGTTTAAGCGCAACCCTTGGGGAGCAGTTCTTC
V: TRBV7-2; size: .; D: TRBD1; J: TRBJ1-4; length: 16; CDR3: CASSFPGGITNEKLFF; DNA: TGTGCCAGCAGCTTCCCAGGGGGCATAACTAATGAAAAACTGTTTTTT
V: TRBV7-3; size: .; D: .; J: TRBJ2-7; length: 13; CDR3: CASSLTLGGEQYF; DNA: TGTGCCAGCAGCTTAACGTTGGGGGGCGAGCAGTACTTC
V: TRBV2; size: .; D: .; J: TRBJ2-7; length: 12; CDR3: CASSRDTYEQYF; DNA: TGTGCCAGCAGTAGGGATACCTACGAGCAGTACTTC
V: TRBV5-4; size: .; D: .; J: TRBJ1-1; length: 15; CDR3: CASSLEAAMNTEAFF; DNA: TGTGCCAGCAGCTTGGAGGCAGCCATGAACACTGAAGCTTTCTTT
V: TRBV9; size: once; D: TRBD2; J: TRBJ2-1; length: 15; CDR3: CASSESGEEYNEQFF; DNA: TGTGCCAGCAGCGAGAGCGGGGAGGAATACAATGAGCAGTTCTTC
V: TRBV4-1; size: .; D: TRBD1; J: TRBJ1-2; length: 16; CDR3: CASSQVWTGDNYGYTF; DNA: TGCGCCAGCAGCCAAGTCTGGACAGGGGATAACTATGGCTACACCTTC
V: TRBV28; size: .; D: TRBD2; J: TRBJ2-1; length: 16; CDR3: CASSLPTGRAVDEQFF; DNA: TGTGCCAGCAGTTTACCTACCGGGAGGGCCGTAGATGAGCAGTTCTTC
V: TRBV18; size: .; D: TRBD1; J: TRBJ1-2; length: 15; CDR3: CASSPQGGQGSGYTF; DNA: TGTGCCAGCTCCCCACAGGGAGGACAGGGGTCTGGCTACACCTTC
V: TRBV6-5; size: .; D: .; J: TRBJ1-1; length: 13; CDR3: CATRTSLNTEAFF; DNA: TGTGCCACCCGGACAAGTTTAAACACTGAAGCTTTCTTT
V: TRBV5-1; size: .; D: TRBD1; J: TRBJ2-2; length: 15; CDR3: CASQQGGGDTGELFF; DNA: TGCGCCAGCCAACAGGGGGGCGGCGACACCGGGGAGCTGTTTTTT
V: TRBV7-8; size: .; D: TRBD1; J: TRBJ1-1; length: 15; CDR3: CASSLWDRPNTEAFF; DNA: TGTGCCAGCAGCTTATGGGACAGGCCGAACACTGAAGCTTTCTTT
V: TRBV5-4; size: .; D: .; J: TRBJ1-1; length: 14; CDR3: CASSWDGSPTEAFF; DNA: TGTGCCAGCAGCTGGGATGGGTCTCCCACTGAAGCTTTCTTT
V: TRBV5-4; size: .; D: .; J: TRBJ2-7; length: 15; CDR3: CASGPTPDHRSEQYF; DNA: TGTGCCAGCGGCCCCACCCCGGACCACCGTTCCGAGCAGTACTTC
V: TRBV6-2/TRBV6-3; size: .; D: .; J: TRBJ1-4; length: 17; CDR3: CASSLRSVGRWNEKLFF; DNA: TGTGCCAGCAGCCTAAGGTCGGTAGGACGGTGGAATGAAAAACTGTTTTTT
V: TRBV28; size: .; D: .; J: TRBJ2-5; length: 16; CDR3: CASSLSWGAGRKTQYF; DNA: TGTGCCAGCAGTTTAAGTTGGGGGGCAGGGAGGAAGACCCAGTACTTC
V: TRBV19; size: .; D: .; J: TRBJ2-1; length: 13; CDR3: CASSIGGVNEQFF; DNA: TGTGCCAGTAGTATCGGGGGTGTCAATGAGCAGTTCTTC
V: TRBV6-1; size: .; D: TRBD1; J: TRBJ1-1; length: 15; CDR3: CASSEARRGHTEAFF; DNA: TGTGCCAGCAGTGAAGCGCGCAGGGGGCACACTGAAGCTTTCTTT
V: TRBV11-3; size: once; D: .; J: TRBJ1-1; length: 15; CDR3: CASSSRGGDTRRAFF; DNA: TGTGCCAGCAGCTCCCGGGGGGGGGACACCCGTCGTGCTTTCTTT
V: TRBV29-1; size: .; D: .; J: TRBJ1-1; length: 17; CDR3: CSVETLGRFEMNTEAFF; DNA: TGCAGCGTTGAAACCTTAGGACGGTTTGAAATGAACACTGAAGCTTTCTTT
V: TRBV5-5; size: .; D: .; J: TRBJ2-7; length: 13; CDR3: CASSLSSRLEQYF; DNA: TGTGCCAGCAGCTTGAGTAGCAGATTGGAGCAGTACTTC
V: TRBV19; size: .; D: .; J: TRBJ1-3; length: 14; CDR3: CATMTASSGNTIYF; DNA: TGTGCCACCATGACAGCGAGCTCTGGAAACACCATATATTTT
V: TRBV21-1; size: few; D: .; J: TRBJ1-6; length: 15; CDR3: CASSKAPGGGSPLHF; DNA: TGTGCCAGCAGCAAAGCGCCCGGGGGCGGTTCACCCCTCCACTTT
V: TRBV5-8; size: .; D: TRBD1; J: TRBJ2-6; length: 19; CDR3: CASSGTGTGPWSGANVLTF; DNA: TGTGCCAGCAGCGGCACCGGGACAGGGCCTTGGTCTGGGGCCAACGTCCTGACTTTC
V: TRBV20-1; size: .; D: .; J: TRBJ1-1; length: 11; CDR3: CSASRQTEAFF; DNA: TGCAGTGCTAGCCGACAGACTGAAGCTTTCTTT
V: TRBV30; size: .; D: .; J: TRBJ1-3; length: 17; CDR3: CAQSGGPAKSSGNTIYF; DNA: TGTGCTCAAAGTGGGGGGCCAGCAAAGAGCTCTGGAAACACCATATATTTT
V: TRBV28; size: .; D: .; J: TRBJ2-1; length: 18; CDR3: CASSFPLASDAPYNEQFF; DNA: TGTGCCAGCAGTTTTCCCTTAGCGAGCGACGCTCCCTACAATGAGCAGTTCTTC
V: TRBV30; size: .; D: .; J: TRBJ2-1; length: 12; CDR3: CAWSVGGDEQFF; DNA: TGTGCCTGGAGTGTAGGGGGGGATGAGCAGTTCTTC
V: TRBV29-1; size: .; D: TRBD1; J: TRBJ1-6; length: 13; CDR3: CSAAQGAGSPLHF; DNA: TGCAGCGCCGCACAGGGGGCGGGTTCACCCCTCCACTTT